This T cell receptor beta chain was documented in a study of graft-versus-host responses after intestinal transplantation. Whole-study context: Anti-thymocyte globulin induction, then tacrolimus and steroids for two to four years, went to all recipients.

Produced via immunoSEQ multiplex PCR; TCRdb's table is partial and in-frame only. The repertoire holds 80,000 or so clones, with around 92% as singletons. This clone has more than one count but fewer than ten. Its specificity is not known. Study findings and constraints: The presence of high graft-versus-host to host-versus-graft clonal ratios in allografts characterized patients with graft-donor T cell macrochimerism. Peak levels of circulating GvH clones tracked with early post-transplant HvG declines. GvH clones occurred in recipient marrow; some first appeared in ileum or blood.

The V gene's germline CDR1 is MRHNA and CDR2 SNTAGT. There are 13 residues in the CDR3. The ends were cut back, 0 bases at V and 6 bases at J, with 9 bases in the middle. The clonotype comes from a human patient who received an intestinal transplant, so some T cells may come from the graft donor. The V gene is TRBV6-4, the J gene TRBJ2-7, with D tentatively TRBD2 (5 bases). The sequencing used PBMCs, collected 98 days after intestinal transplantation. CDR3 sequence reads: CASSDSLGSEQYF. The CDR3 nucleotides read TGTGCCAGCAGTGACTCGCTAGGGAGCGAGCAGTACTTC.